The subject of this entry is one T cell receptor beta chain. Specified treatment: about 20 received Ad26.COV2.S at low or high dose, single or two shots; five or six received placebo; per-sample allocation not given. Specimen acquisition occurred on day 63 following the initial vaccine or placebo injection. This sample stems from a study of Ad26.COV2.S vaccination and SARS-CoV-2 variants. The CDR3 is 14 amino acids. V gave up 6 bases and J gave up 13 bases, with 19 bases separating them. CDR1 is MNHNY, CDR2 SVGAGI, per germline (reference sequence). The assay was immunoSEQ multiplex PCR, and TCRdb's table has in-frame clones only and misses some. The data show 380,000 or so clones, 83% seen once.

The V gene is TRBV6-6, the J gene TRBJ1-6; maybe TRBD1 (5 bases). Sample: peripheral blood, taken in a trial of Ad26.COV2.S vaccine versus placebo. This sequence was found in a person between 18 and 65 years old who received the Ad26.COV2.S COVID-19 vaccine or a placebo. In DNA form, the CDR3 reads TGTGCCAGCAGCTTTCAGGGCCTTAGGGAGCCCCTCCACTTT. It specifies CASSFQGLREPLHF.